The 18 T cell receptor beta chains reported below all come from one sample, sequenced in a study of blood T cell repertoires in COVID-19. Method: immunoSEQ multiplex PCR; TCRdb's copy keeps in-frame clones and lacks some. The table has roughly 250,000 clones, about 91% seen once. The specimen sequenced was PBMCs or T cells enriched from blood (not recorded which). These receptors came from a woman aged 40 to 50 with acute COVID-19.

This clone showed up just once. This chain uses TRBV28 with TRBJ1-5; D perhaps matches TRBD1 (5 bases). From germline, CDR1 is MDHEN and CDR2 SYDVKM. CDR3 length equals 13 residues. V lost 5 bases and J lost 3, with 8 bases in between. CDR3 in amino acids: CASSQGNNQPQHF. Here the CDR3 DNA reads TGTGCCAGCAGTCAGGGTAACAATCAGCCCCAGCATTTT.

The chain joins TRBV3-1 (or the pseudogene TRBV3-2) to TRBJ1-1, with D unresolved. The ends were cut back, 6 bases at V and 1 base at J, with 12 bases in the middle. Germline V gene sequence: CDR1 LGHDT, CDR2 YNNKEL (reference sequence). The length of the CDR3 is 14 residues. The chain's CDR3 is CASSVDGENTEAFF. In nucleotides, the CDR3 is TGTGCCAGCAGTGTGGACGGGGAGAACACTGAAGCTTTCTTT.

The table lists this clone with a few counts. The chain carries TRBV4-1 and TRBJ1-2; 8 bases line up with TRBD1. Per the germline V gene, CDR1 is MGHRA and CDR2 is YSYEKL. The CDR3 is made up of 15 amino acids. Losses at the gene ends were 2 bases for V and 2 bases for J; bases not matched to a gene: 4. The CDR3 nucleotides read TGCGCCAGCAGCCAACCTAGGACAGGGAACTATGGCTACACCTTC. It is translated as CASSQPRTGNYGYTF.

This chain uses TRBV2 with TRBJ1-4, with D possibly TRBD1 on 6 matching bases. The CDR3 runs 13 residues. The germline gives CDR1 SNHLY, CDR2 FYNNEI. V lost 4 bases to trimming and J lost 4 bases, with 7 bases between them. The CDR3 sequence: CASSAGVNEKLFF. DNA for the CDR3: TGTGCCAGCAGTGCAGGGGTTAATGAAAAACTGTTTTTT. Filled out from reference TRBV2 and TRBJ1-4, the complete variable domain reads EPEVTQTPSHQVTQMGQEVILRCVPISNHLYFYWYRQILGQKVEFLVSFYNNEISEKSEIFDDQFSVERPDGSNFTLKIRSTKLEDSAMYFCASSAGVNEKLFFGSGTQLSVL.

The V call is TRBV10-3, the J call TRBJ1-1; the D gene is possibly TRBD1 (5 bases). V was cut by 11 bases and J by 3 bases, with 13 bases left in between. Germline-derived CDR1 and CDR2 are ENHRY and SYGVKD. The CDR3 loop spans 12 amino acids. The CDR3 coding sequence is TGTGCCTCGGGGGGTATGGACACTGAAGCTTTCTTT. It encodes CASGGMDTEAFF.

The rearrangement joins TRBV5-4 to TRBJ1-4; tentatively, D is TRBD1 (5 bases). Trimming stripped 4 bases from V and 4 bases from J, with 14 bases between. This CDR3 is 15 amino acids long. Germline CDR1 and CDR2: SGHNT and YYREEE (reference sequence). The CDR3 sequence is CASSPGGGGNEKLFF. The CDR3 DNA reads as TGTGCCAGCAGCCCAGGCGGGGGAGGTAATGAAAAACTGTTTTTT.

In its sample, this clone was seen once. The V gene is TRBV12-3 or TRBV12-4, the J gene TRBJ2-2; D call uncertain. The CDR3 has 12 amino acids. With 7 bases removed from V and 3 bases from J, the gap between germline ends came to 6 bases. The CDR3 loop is CASTSDTGELFF. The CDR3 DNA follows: TGTGCCAGCACCTCAGACACCGGGGAGCTGTTTTTT.

The CDR3 spells CASSLAGGNTIYF. CDR3 bases: TGTGCCAGCAGTTTAGCAGGAGGAAACACCATATATTTT. The chain combines TRBV28 with TRBJ1-3; D unclear. V lost 2 bases to trimming and J lost 4 bases, with 6 bases between them. CDR3 length: 13 amino acids. Germline V gives CDR1 MDHEN, CDR2 SYDVKM.

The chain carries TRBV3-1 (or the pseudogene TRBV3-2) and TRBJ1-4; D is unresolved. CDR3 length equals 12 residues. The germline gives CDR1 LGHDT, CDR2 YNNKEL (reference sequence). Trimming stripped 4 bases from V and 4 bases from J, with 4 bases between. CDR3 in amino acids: CASSPLNEKLFF. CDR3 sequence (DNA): TGTGCCAGCAGCCCCCTTAATGAAAAACTGTTTTTT.

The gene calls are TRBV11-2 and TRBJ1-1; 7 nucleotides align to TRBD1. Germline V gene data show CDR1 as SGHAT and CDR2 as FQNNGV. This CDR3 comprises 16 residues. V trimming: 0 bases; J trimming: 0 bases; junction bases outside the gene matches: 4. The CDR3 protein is CASSLDPTGVNTEAFF. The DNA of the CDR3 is TGTGCCAGCAGCTTAGATCCAACAGGGGTGAACACTGAAGCTTTCTTT.

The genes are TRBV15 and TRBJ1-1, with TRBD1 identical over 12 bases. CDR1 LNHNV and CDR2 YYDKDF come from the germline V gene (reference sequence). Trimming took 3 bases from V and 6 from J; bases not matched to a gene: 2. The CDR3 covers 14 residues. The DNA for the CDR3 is TGTGCCACCAGCAGGGGACAGGGGGCATCTGAAGCTTTCTTT. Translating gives CATSRGQGASEAFF.

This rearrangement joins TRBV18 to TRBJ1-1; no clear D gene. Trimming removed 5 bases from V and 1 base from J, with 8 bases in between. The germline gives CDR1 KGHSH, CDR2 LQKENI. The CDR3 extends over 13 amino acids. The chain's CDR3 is CASSTAANTEAFF. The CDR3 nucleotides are TGTGCCAGCTCAACCGCGGCGAACACTGAAGCTTTCTTT.

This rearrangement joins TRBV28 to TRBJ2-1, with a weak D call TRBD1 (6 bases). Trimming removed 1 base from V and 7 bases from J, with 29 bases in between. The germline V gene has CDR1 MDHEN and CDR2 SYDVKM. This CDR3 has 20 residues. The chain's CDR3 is CASSLLLGASHGAPLNEQFF. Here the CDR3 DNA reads TGTGCCAGCAGTTTATTATTGGGGGCCTCGCACGGAGCCCCTTTAAATGAGCAGTTCTTC.

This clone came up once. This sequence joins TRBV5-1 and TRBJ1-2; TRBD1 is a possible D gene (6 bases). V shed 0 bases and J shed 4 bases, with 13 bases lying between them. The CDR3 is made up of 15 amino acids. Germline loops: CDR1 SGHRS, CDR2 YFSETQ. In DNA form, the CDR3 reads TGCGCCAGCAGCTTGGAGGGGGAATTAGGCTATGGCTACACCTTC. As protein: CASSLEGELGYGYTF.

CDR3 amino acids: CATSDVGDTGELFF. CDR3 sequence (DNA): TGTGCCACCAGTGATGTAGGGGACACCGGGGAGCTGTTTTTT. The chain has TRBV24-1 and TRBJ2-2, with D possibly TRBD1 on 5 matching bases. The V end was cut by 3 bases, the J end by 3 bases, with 7 bases between. Germline V gene lookup returns CDR1 KGHDR and CDR2 SFDVKD. This CDR3 is 14 amino acids long.

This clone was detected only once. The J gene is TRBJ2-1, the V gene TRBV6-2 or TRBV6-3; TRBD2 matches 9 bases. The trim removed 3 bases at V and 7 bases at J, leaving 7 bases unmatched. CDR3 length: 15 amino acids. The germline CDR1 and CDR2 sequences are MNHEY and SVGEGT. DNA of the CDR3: TGTGCCAGCAGTTATCCGGGACTAGCCCTAAATGAGCAGTTCTTC. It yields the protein CASSYPGLALNEQFF.

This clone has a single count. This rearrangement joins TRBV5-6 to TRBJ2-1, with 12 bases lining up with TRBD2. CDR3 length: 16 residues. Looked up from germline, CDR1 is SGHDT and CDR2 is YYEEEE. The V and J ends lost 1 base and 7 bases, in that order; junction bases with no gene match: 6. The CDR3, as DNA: TGTGCCAGCAGCTTGCTAGCGGGAGGGCCCAGGAATGAGCAGTTCTTC. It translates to CASSLLAGGPRNEQFF.

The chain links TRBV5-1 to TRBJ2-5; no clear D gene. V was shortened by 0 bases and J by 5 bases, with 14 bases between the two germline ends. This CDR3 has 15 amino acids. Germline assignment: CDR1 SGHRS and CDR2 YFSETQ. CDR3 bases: TGCGCCAGCAGCTTGGGCGGATCCTCCGGGGAGACCCAGTACTTC. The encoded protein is CASSLGGSSGETQYF. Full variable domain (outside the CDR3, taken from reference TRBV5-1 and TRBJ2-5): KAGVTQTPRYLIKTRGQQVTLSCSPISGHRSVSWYQQTPGQGLQFLFEYFSETQRNKGNFPGRFSGRQFSNSRSEMNVSTLELGDSALYLCASSLGGSSGETQYFGPGTRLLVL.